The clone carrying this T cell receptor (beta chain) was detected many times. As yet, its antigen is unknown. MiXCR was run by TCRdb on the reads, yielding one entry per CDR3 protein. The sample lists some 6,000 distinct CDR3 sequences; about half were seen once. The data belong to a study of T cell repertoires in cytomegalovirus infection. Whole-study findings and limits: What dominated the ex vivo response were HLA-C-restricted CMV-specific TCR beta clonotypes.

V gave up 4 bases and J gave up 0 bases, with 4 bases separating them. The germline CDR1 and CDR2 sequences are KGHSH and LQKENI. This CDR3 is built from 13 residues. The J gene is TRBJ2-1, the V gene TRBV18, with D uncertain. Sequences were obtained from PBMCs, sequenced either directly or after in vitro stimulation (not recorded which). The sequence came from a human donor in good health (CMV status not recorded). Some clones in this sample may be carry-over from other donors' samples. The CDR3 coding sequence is TGTGCCAGCTCACTTAGCTCCTACAATGAGCAGTTCTTC. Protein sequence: CASSLSSYNEQFF.